This record looks at one T cell receptor beta chain sequence and its context. This clone came up once. Its cognate antigen has yet to be identified. Within one base of it there is no much larger clone, and no base qualities were kept. This entry comes from a study of EBV T-cell therapy then PD-1 blockade in nasopharyngeal carcinoma (dated by TCRdb to about 2021). The Qiagen DNeasy Kit was used to extract genomic DNA from the sorted cells. TCR beta chain deep sequencing was performed on the immunoSEQ platform. From the authors' description of their analysis: Repertoire data analysis was performed with the immunoSEQ Analyzer software. Held by TCRdb, this immuneACCESS table contains in-frame sequences only and omits some clones. Under half of the omission traces to an unresolved V gene where checked; the cause of the rest is unknown. V, J and clone size are those of that table, while D and trimming were read from the DNA. The sample data list approximately 25,000 clones, and 84% of these were observed just once. The ten largest clones capture roughly 28% of the sample.

The treatment or condition label corresponds to: AdE1-LMPpoly-expanded autologous EBV-specific T-cell therapy followed by anti-PD-1 nivolumab. CDR3 length: 15 amino acids, cysteine to phenylalanine. The DNA shown is the 45-base CDR3, in frame from base 1. V drops 3 bases and J drops 5 bases, leaving 16 bases in between. CDR1 LNHDA and CDR2 SQIVND are derived from the germline V gene (reference sequence). This receptor was identified in a man aged 35-49 years with nasopharyngeal carcinoma. The sequence is built from TRBV19 and TRBJ1-1; TRBD1 is a possible D gene, resting on 6 matching bases. This sample comprised CD8+ T cells from blood, obtained between days 55 and 70 from a patient whose treatment included autologous EBV-specific T cells and nivolumab. The base sequence is TGTGCCAGTAGTATGAGGGGGGACCCGAGTACTGAAGCTTTCTTT. Its translation is CASSMRGDPSTEAFF.